One sample yielded the 4 T cell receptor beta chains listed below, sequenced in a study of blood T cell repertoires in COVID-19. Generated by immunoSEQ multiplex PCR, the TCRdb table keeps only in-frame clones and is missing some. Among just over 300,000 clones listed, approximately 90% were seen once. The material sequenced was PBMCs or T cells enriched from blood (not recorded which). The receptors were sampled from a woman aged 40-49 years who had recovered from COVID-19.

The chain joins TRBV7-3 to TRBJ2-3; perhaps TRBD2 as D (6 bases). Germline CDR1 is SGHTA and CDR2 is FQGTGA. V was pared by 0 bases and J by 5 bases, with 15 bases between. The CDR3 has 16 residues. The CDR3 loop reads CASSLTSGLYEDTQYF. The CDR3, as DNA: TGTGCCAGCAGCTTAACGTCTGGACTATATGAAGATACGCAGTATTTT.

The chain links TRBV6-9 to TRBJ1-1; 10 bases agree with TRBD1. CDR3 length: 15 amino acids. With V trimmed by 5 bases and J by 1 base, 4 bases remained unmatched. The V gene's germline CDR1 is MNHGY and CDR2 SVAAGI. This CDR3 is CASSPRDRGNTEAFF. DNA of the CDR3: TGTGCCAGCAGTCCAAGGGACAGGGGGAACACTGAAGCTTTCTTT.

J is TRBJ2-2 and V is TRBV13; TRBD2 matches at 10 bases. Per the germline V gene, CDR1 is PRHDT and CDR2 is FYEKMQ (reference sequence). The CDR3 has 18 amino acids. With 2 bases clipped from V and 5 bases from J, the junction kept 11 bases outside the gene matches. The CDR3 here is CASSLLAGGLKETGELFF. The CDR3 coding sequence is TGTGCCAGCAGCTTATTAGCGGGAGGTCTTAAGGAAACCGGGGAGCTGTTTTTT.

This chain uses TRBV12-3 or TRBV12-4 with TRBJ2-7; 10 bases agree with TRBD2. Germline trimming cut 6 bases from V and 9 bases from J; bases unmatched to any gene: 5. This CDR3 has 12 amino acids. The CDR3 here is CASSLAGEGQYF. CDR3 coding DNA: TGTGCCAGCAGCCTAGCGGGGGAGGGGCAGTACTTC.